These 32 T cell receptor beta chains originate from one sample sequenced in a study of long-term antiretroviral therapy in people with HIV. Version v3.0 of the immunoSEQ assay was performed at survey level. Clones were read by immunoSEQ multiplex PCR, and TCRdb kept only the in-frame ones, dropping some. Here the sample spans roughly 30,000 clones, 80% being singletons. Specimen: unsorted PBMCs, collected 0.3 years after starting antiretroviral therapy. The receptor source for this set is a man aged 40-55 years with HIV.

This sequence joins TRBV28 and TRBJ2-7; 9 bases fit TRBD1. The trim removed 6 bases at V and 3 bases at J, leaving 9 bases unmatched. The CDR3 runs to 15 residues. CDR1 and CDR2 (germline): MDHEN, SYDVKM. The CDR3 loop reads CASRNGQGSIYEQYF. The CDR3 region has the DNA TGTGCCAGCAGAAACGGACAGGGGTCGATCTACGAGCAGTACTTC.

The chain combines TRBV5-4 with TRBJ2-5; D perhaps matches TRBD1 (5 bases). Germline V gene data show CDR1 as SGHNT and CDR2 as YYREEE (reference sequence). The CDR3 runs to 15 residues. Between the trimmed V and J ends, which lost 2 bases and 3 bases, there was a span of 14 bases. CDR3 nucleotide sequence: TGTGCCAGCAGCTTCGTCGGGCTAGGGGAAGAGACCCAGTACTTC. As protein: CASSFVGLGEETQYF.

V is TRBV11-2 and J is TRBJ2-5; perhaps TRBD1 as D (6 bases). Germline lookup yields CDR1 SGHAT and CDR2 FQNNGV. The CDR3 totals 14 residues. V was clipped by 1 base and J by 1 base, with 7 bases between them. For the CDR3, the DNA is TGTGCCAGCAGCTTAGGGACAGTCCAAGAGACCCAGTACTTC. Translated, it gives CASSLGTVQETQYF. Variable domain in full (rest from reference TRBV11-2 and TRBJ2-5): EAGVAQSPRYKIIEKRQSVAFWCNPISGHATLYWYQQILGQGPKLLIQFQNNGVVDDSQLPKDRFSAERLKGVDSTLKIQPAKLEDSAVYLCASSLGTVQETQYFGPGTRLLVL.

The CDR3 region is CASSGRYTEAFF. The CDR3 bases are TGTGCCAGTAGTGGAAGGTACACTGAAGCTTTCTTT. The rearrangement uses TRBV19 and TRBJ1-1; D remains unclear. CDR1 is LNHDA and CDR2 is SQIVND in the germline V gene (reference sequence). V was cut by 5 bases and J by 3 bases, with 7 bases left in between. This CDR3 contains 12 residues.

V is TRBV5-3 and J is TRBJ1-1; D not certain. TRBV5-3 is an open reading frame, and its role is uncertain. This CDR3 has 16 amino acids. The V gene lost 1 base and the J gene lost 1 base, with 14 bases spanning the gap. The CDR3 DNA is TGTGCCAGAAGCTTGTCAGGAGACCCCCCGAACACTGAAGCTTTCTTT. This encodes CARSLSGDPPNTEAFF.

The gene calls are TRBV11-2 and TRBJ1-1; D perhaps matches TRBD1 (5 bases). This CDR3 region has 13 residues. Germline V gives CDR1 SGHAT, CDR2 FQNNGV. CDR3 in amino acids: CVGRDLMNTEAFF. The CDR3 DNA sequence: TGTGTCGGCCGGGACCTCATGAACACTGAAGCTTTCTTT.

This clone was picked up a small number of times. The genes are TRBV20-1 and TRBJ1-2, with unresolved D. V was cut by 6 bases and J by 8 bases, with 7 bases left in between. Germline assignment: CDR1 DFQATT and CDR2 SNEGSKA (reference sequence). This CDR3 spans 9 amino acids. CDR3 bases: TGCAGTGCACCAACAGGCTACACCTTC. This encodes CSAPTGYTF.

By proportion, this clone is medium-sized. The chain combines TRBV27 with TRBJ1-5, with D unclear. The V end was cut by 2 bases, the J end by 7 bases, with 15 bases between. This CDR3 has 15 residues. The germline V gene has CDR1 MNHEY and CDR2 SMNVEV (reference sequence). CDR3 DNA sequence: TGTGCCAGCAGTTTAATCTCGGGCAGATGGCAGCCCCAGCATTTT. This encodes CASSLISGRWQPQHF.

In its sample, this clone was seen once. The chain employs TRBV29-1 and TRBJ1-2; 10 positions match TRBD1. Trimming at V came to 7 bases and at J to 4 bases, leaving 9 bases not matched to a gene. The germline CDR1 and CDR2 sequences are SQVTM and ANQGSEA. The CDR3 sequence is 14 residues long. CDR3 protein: CSARRQGASYGYTF. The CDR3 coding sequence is TGCAGCGCCCGAAGACAGGGGGCTAGCTATGGCTACACCTTC.

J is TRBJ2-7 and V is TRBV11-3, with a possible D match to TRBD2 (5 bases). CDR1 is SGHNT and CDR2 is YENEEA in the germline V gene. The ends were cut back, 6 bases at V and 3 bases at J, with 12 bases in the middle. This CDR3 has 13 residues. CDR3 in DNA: TGTGCCAGCAGTGTGGTGAGGGTCTACGAGCAGTACTTC. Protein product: CASSVVRVYEQYF.

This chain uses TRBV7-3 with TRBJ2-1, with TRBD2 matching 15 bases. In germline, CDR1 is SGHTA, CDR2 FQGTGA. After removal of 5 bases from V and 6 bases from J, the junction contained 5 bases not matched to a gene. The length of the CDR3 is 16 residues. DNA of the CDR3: TGTGCCAGCAGCCCGGGGGGACTAGCGGGGGGCAATGAGCAGTTCTTC. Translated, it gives CASSPGGLAGGNEQFF.

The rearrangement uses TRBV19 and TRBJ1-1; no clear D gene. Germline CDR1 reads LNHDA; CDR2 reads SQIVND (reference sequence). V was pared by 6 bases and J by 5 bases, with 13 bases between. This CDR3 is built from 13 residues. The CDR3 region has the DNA TGTGCCAGTAGGGCCAGCGGTAGTACTGAAGCTTTCTTT. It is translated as CASRASGSTEAFF.

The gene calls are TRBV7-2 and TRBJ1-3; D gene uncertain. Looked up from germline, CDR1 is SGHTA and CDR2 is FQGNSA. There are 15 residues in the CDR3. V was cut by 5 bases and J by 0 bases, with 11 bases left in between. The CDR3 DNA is TGTGCCAGCAGCCGGACCCGAAACTCTGGAAACACCATATATTTT. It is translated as CASSRTRNSGNTIYF.

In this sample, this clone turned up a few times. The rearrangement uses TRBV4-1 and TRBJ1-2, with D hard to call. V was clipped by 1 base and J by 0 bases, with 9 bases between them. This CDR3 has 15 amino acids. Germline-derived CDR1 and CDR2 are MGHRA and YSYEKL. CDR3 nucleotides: TGCGCCAGCAGCCAAGTCGGTATGACTAACTATGGCTACACCTTC. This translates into CASSQVGMTNYGYTF.

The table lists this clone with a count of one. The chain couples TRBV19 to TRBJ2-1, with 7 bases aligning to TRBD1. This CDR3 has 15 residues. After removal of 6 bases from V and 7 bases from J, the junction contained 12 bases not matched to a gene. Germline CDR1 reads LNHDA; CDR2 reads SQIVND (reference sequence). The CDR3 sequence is CASRSGQDARNEQFF. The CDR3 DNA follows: TGTGCCAGTAGATCCGGACAGGACGCTAGGAATGAGCAGTTCTTC. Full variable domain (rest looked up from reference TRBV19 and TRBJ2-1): DGGITQSPKYLFRKEGQNVTLSCEQNLNHDAMYWYRQDPGQGLRLIYYSQIVNDFQKGDIAEGYSVSREKKESFPLTVTSAQKNPTAFYLCASRSGQDARNEQFFGPGTRLTVL.

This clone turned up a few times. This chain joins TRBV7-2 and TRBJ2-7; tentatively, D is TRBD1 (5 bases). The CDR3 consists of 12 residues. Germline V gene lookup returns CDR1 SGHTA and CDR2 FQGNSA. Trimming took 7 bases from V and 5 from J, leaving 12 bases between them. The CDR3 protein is CASTGQTNEQYF. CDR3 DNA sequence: TGTGCCAGCACAGGACAAACCAACGAGCAGTACTTC.

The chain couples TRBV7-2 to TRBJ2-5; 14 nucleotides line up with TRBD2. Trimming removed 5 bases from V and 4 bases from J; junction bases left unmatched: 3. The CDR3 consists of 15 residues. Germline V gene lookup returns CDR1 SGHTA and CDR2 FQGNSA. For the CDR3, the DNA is TGTGCCAGCAGCCAAGGACTAGCGGGGGGAGAGACCCAGTACTTC. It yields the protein CASSQGLAGGETQYF.

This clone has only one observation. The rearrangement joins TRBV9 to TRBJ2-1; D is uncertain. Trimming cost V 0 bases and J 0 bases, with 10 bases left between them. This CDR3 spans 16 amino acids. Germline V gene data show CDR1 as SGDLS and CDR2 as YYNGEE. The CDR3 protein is CASSVGAPSSYNEQFF. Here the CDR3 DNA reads TGTGCCAGCAGCGTAGGAGCCCCTAGCTCCTACAATGAGCAGTTCTTC.

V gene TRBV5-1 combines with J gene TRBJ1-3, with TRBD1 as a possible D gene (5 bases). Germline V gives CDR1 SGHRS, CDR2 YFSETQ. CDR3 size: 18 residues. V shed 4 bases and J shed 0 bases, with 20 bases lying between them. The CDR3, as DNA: TGCGCCAGCAGCAGTCCTGGGGCAGGGCCCTCCTCTGGAAACACCATATATTTT. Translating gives CASSSPGAGPSSGNTIYF.

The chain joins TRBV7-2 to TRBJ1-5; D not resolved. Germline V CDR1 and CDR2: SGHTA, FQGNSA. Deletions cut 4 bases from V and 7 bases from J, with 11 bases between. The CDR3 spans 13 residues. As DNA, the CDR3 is TGTGCCAGCAGCTCCGGGCAGAGGCAGCCCCAGCATTTT. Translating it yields CASSSGQRQPQHF.

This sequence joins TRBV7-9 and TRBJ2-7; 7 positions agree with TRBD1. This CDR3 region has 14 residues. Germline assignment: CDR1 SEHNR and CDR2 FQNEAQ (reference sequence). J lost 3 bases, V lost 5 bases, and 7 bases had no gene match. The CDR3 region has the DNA TGTGCCAGCAGCGTCACAGGGGTTAACTACGAGCAGTACTTC. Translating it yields CASSVTGVNYEQYF.

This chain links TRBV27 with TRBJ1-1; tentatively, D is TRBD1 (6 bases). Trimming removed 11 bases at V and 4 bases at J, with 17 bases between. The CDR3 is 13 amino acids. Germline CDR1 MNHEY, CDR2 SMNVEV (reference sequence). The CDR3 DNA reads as TGTGCCGTCTCTAAGGGGGAGGCCACTGAAGCTTTCTTT. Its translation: CAVSKGEATEAFF.

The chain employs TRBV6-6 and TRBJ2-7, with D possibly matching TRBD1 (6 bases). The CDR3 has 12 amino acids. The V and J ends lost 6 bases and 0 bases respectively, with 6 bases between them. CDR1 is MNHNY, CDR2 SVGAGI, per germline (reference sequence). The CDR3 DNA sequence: TGTGCCAGCAGGGACAGCTCCTACGAGCAGTACTTC. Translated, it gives CASRDSSYEQYF.

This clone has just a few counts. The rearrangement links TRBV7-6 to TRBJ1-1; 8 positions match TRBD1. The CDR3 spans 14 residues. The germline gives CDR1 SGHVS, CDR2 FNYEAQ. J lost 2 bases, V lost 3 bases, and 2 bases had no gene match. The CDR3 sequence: CASSFGQGNTEAFF. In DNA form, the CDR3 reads TGTGCCAGCAGCTTCGGACAGGGCAACACTGAAGCTTTCTTT. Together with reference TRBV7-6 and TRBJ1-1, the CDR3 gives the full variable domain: GAGVSQSPRYKVTKRGQDVALRCDPISGHVSLYWYRQALGQGPEFLTYFNYEAQQDKSGLPNDRFSAERPEGSISTLTIQRTEQRDSAMYRCASSFGQGNTEAFFGQGTRLTVV.

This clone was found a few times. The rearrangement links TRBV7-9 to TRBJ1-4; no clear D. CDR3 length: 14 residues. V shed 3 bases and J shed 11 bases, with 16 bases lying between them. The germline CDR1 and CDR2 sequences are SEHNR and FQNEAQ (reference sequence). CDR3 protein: CASSFIESPSKLFF. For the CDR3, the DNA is TGTGCCAGCAGCTTTATCGAGAGCCCTTCCAAACTGTTTTTT.

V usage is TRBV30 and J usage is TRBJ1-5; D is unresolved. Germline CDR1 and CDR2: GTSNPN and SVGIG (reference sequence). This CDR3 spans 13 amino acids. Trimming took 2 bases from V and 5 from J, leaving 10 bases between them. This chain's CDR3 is CAWSTRAYQPQHF. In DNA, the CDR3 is TGTGCCTGGAGTACCAGAGCTTATCAGCCCCAGCATTTT.

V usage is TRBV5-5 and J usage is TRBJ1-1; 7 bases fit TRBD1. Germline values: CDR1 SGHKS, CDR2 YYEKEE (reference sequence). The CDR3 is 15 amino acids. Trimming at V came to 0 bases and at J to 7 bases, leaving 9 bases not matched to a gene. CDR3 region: CASSLDGQAAREAFF. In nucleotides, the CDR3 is TGTGCCAGCAGCTTGGACGGACAGGCGGCACGTGAAGCTTTCTTT.

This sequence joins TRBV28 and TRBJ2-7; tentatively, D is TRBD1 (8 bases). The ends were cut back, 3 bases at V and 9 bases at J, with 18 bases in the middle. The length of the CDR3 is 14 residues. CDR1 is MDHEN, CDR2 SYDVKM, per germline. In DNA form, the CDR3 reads TGTGCCAGCAGTTTTTCGGGGGGACAGGTGAGGCAGTACTTC. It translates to CASSFSGGQVRQYF.

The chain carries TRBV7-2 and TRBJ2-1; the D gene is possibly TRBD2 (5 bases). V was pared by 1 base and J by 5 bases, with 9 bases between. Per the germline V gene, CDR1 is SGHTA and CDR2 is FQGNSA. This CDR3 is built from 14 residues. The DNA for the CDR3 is TGTGCCAGCAGCTTAGACCCCGGGGACAATGAGCAGTTCTTC. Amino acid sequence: CASSLDPGDNEQFF.

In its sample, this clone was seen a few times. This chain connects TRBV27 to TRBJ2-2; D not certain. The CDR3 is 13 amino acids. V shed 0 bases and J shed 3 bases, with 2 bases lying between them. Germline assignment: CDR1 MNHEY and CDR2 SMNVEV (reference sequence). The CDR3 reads CASSLSYTGELFF. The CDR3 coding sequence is TGTGCCAGCAGTTTATCATACACCGGGGAGCTGTTTTTT.

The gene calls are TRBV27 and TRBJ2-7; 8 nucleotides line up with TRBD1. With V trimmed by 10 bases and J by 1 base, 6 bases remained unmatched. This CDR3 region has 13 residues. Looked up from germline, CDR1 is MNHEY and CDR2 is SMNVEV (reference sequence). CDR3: CATSQGASYEQYF. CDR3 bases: TGTGCCACCTCGCAGGGGGCTTCCTACGAGCAGTACTTC.

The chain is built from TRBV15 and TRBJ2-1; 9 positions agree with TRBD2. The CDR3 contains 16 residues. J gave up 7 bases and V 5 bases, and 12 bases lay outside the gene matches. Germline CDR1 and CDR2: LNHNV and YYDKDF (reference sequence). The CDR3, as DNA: TGTGCCACCAGCCCCCTCCCGACTAGCGGCGAGAATGAGCAGTTCTTC. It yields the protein CATSPLPTSGENEQFF.